A single TCR beta chain is shown here with its context. What it binds is not known. This sample was included in a study of OX40 agonist ivuxolimab in advanced cancers. Some clones are missing from TCRdb's copy, which holds only in-frame ones; the method was immunoSEQ multiplex PCR. Among 65,000 to 70,000 clones listed, about 85% were seen once. Study findings and constraints: Nonresponders included some who also had low normalized T-cell clonal expansion. Compared with others, partial responders at 0.1-3.0 mg/kg displayed clonal expansion among the lowest.

Germline V CDR1 and CDR2: SGHRS, YFSETQ. The CDR3 loop spans 14 amino acids. V was trimmed by 4 bases and J by 1 base, leaving 8 bases between them. The sample consisted of CD4+ or CD8+ T cells sorted from blood, taken in a trial of the OX40 agonist ivuxolimab. The clonotype was recovered from an adult with an advanced solid tumor such as melanoma, head and neck, liver or kidney cancer. The V and J genes are TRBV5-1 and TRBJ1-4, with D possibly TRBD1 on 5 matching bases. The CDR3 protein is CASSPGITNEKLFF. The CDR3 nucleotides are TGCGCCAGCAGCCCAGGGATAACTAATGAAAAACTGTTTTTT. Looking up the rest from reference TRBV5-1 and TRBJ1-4 gives the full variable domain: KAGVTQTPRYLIKTRGQQVTLSCSPISGHRSVSWYQQTPGQGLQFLFEYFSETQRNKGNFPGRFSGRQFSNSRSEMNVSTLELGDSALYLCASSPGITNEKLFFGSGTQLSVL.